This T cell receptor beta chain appears in the sequencing data of a study of beta chain features in type 1 diabetes. The study, taken as a whole, reports: People with Type 1 diabetes carried modestly yet significantly shorter TCRB CDR3s in all four CD4+ subsets.

The isolated RNA, all of it, was reverse transcribed, so expressed TCRB transcripts were what got sequenced. Clones were sequenced by immunoSEQ multiplex PCR, and TCRdb holds only the in-frame ones, with some missing. The data show 600,000 to 700,000 clones, around 11% seen once. The table lists this clone with a few counts. What it recognizes is unknown. The CDR3 contains 15 residues. V was trimmed by 3 bases and J by 0 bases, leaving 7 bases between them. Per germline, CDR1 SGHNT and CDR2 YYREEE (reference sequence). This chain links TRBV5-4 with TRBJ2-6; D is uncertain. The sample consisted of naive CD4+ T cells from blood. This TCR derives from a man aged 25-40 years with type 1 diabetes. The CDR3 region is CASSSPDSGANVLTF. The CDR3, as DNA: TGTGCCAGCAGCTCACCTGACTCTGGGGCCAACGTCCTGACTTTC.